The sequence of this T cell receptor beta chain was determined in a study of T-cell reconstitution after alpha-beta-depleted transplantation in children. Points from the study as a whole: Hyperexpanded clones declined; after one year, newly produced T cells mostly supplied diversity. Day-60 TCRbeta diversity that was high in some patients was derived from surviving recipient T cells and thymic progenitors. About two months after transplant, alpha-beta T cells reportedly came from several hundred expanded graft clones.

Preparation of the TCRbeta library used unique molecular identifiers. One entry per CDR3 protein, called by TCRdb with MiXCR from the PCR reads. The top ten clones hold about a third of a sample with more than 200,000 distinct CDR3 sequences, 8.4% of them seen once. Looked up from germline, CDR1 is MGHRA and CDR2 is YSYEKL. The CDR3 runs to 18 residues. V shed 4 bases and J shed 0 bases, with 19 bases lying between them. This clonotype was seen at least ten times. As yet, its antigen is unknown. This material consisted of PBMCs, mostly from graft donor cells, taken 360 days after TCRalphabeta/CD19-depleted stem cell transplant. This chain connects TRBV4-1 to TRBJ2-1; D call uncertain. The origin of this receptor is a male patient aged 2 to 9 who had a stem cell transplant for acute myeloid leukemia, so the T cells may come from the graft donor. In nucleotides, the CDR3 is TGCGCCAGCAGCCTTATCCCCCACACACCTACCTCCTACAATGAGCAGTTCTTC. Translation: CASSLIPHTPTSYNEQFF.